These 22 T cell receptor beta chains originate from one sample sequenced in a study of CD8+ T cells in alopecia areata. Treatment defined: oral pan-JAK inhibitor, 5-10 mg twice daily. Once RNA had been extracted, it was reverse transcribed into cDNA to act as the sequencing template. Profiled with immunoSEQ multiplex PCR; TCRdb holds only in-frame clones, not every one. The data hold about 260,000 clones, with 60% observed a single time. Material: CD4+ T cells sorted from blood, obtained at approximately week 52, from a patient treated with tofacitinib. The receptors were gathered from a human donor with alopecia areata.

This clone occurred a few times. The chain joins TRBV5-4 to TRBJ2-1, with TRBD2 as a possible D gene (7 bases). The V end lost 2 bases, the J end lost 4 bases, and 13 bases lay between the germline ends. Germline V lookup: CDR1 SGHNT, CDR2 YYREEE (reference sequence). The CDR3 contains 15 residues. The chain's CDR3 is CASSFGGGAYNEQFF. DNA of the CDR3: TGTGCCAGCAGCTTCGGAGGGGGGGCTTACAATGAGCAGTTCTTC.

The chain links TRBV2 to TRBJ2-5, with D possibly matching TRBD2 (7 bases). V was shortened by 5 bases and J by 2 bases, with 15 bases between the two germline ends. Germline V gene data show CDR1 as SNHLY and CDR2 as FYNNEI. The CDR3 spans 15 residues. The DNA for the CDR3 is TGTGCCAGCAGTTTTCAACAGGGAGGGCAAGAGACCCAGTACTTC. It encodes CASSFQQGGQETQYF.

This chain connects TRBV29-1 to TRBJ1-2; D is undetermined. The CDR3 has 12 amino acids. The ends were cut back, 7 bases at V and 7 bases at J, with 16 bases in the middle. The germline CDR1 and CDR2 sequences are SQVTM and ANQGSEA. The CDR3 coding sequence is TGCAGCGCCGGCGGATCCCCGGGTGGCTACACCTTC. Protein sequence: CSAGGSPGGYTF.

The genes are TRBV30 and TRBJ2-1; 8 bases fit TRBD2. V dropped 8 bases and J dropped 7; count of bases not matched to a gene: 16. Looked up from germline, CDR1 is GTSNPN and CDR2 is SVGIG (reference sequence). The CDR3 has 15 amino acids. CDR3 sequence: CAGQMRGAGGNEQFF. The CDR3 DNA is TGTGCCGGCCAGATGCGGGGGGCAGGTGGGAATGAGCAGTTCTTC.

This clone was seen a few times. CDR3 coding DNA: TGTGCCAGCTCACCAATAGAGAATTCACCCCTCCACTTT. Residues: CASSPIENSPLHF. The rearrangement uses TRBV18 and TRBJ1-6; D ambiguous. Trimming took off 2 bases at V and 7 bases at J, with 6 bases between the two ends. This CDR3 has 13 residues. The germline V gene has CDR1 KGHSH and CDR2 LQKENI.

The chain combines TRBV19 with TRBJ2-3, with unresolved D. The germline CDR1 and CDR2 sequences are LNHDA and SQIVND (reference sequence). CDR3 length: 12 residues. Between the trimmed V and J ends, which lost 3 bases and 4 bases, there was a span of 5 bases. The CDR3 region is CASSILPDTQYF. CDR3 in DNA: TGTGCCAGTAGTATTTTACCAGATACGCAGTATTTT.

This chain joins TRBV29-1 and TRBJ2-2; D remains ambiguous. The CDR3 extends over 12 amino acids. CDR1 and CDR2 (germline): SQVTM, ANQGSEA. V was pared by 4 bases and J by 5 bases, with 8 bases between. This CDR3 reads CSVGLGTGELFF. The CDR3 nucleotides are TGCAGCGTTGGATTGGGGACCGGGGAGCTGTTTTTT.

This chain links TRBV7-8 with TRBJ2-3; 7 bases map to TRBD2. CDR1 is SGHVS and CDR2 is FQNEAQ in the germline V gene. The CDR3 has 16 residues. The J segment lost 4 bases and the V segment lost 5 bases, leaving 12 bases of the junction unmatched. CDR3 residues: CASSPGGPARADTQYF. CDR3 coding DNA: TGTGCCAGCAGCCCGGGAGGCCCCGCACGGGCAGATACGCAGTATTTT. The full variable domain, completed using reference TRBV7-8 and TRBJ2-3, is GAGVSQSPRYKVAKRGQDVALRCDPISGHVSLFWYQQALGQGPEFLTYFQNEAQLDKSGLPSDRFFAERPEGSVSTLKIQRTQQEDSAVYLCASSPGGPARADTQYFGPGTRLTVL.

The gene calls are TRBV6-1 and TRBJ1-1; D unresolved. Trimming left V 8 bases short and J 1 base short, with 17 bases between. The germline CDR1 and CDR2 sequences are MNHNS and SASEGT. There are 15 residues in the CDR3. The CDR3 DNA follows: TGTGCCAGCTGGGGATCCAGCGCAGGGAACACTGAAGCTTTCTTT. As protein: CASWGSSAGNTEAFF.

This clone was counted only a few times. The V and J genes are TRBV6-6 and TRBJ2-5; 7 bases match TRBD2. Trimming at V came to 4 bases and at J to 7 bases, leaving 9 bases not matched to a gene. The CDR3 covers 14 residues. Germline V CDR1 and CDR2: MNHNY, SVGAGI (reference sequence). The CDR3 DNA reads TGTGCCAGCAGTTTGACTAGCTGGCCCGGGACCCAGTACTTC. Its translation is CASSLTSWPGTQYF.

The table lists this clone with a count of one. The V and J genes are TRBV6-5 and TRBJ1-1; D may be TRBD1 (5 bases). Germline V gene lookup returns CDR1 MNHEY and CDR2 SVGAGI. Trimming removed 1 base from V and 11 bases from J, with 20 bases in between. This CDR3 comprises 15 residues. The CDR3 sequence is CASSYLGRAQDVAFF. In DNA form, the CDR3 reads TGTGCCAGCAGTTACTTAGGCAGGGCGCAGGATGTCGCTTTCTTT.

At least ten counts were recorded for this clone. The chain is built from TRBV5-4 and TRBJ1-1; D not certain. There are 11 residues in the CDR3. V gave up 0 bases and J gave up 11 bases, with 8 bases separating them. Germline assignment: CDR1 SGHNT and CDR2 YYREEE (reference sequence). The CDR3 spells CASSLDREAFF. DNA of the CDR3: TGTGCCAGCAGCTTGGATAGGGAGGCTTTCTTT.

The chain couples TRBV30 to TRBJ2-1; TRBD1 agrees at 10 bases. This CDR3 has 13 amino acids. V dropped 1 base and J dropped 8; count of bases not matched to a gene: 2. Per germline, CDR1 GTSNPN and CDR2 SVGIG (reference sequence). This chain's CDR3 is CAWSGDRGHEQFF. For the CDR3, the DNA is TGTGCCTGGAGTGGGGACAGGGGTCATGAGCAGTTCTTC.

This chain joins TRBV5-1 and TRBJ2-7; 8 bases match TRBD1. In germline, CDR1 is SGHRS, CDR2 YFSETQ. J was trimmed by 0 bases and V by 4 bases; bases with no gene match: 9. The CDR3 consists of 16 residues. The CDR3 sequence: CASSTPDRAASYEQYF. The CDR3 DNA reads TGCGCCAGCAGCACCCCGGACAGGGCCGCCTCCTACGAGCAGTACTTC.

The chain links TRBV5-1 to TRBJ1-4; 7 nucleotides line up with TRBD1. V lost 4 bases and J lost 8; bases outside the gene matches: 8. The CDR3 spans 14 residues. Looked up from germline, CDR1 is SGHRS and CDR2 is YFSETQ. The CDR3 bases are TGCGCCAGCAGCCCCGTGGGGACAGAGGAAAAACTGTTTTTT. Its translation is CASSPVGTEEKLFF.

CDR3 sequence (DNA): TGTGCCAGCAGCGGTACTAGCGGGGGGGCTATGGAGACCCAGTACTTC. It specifies CASSGTSGGAMETQYF. The V and J genes are TRBV2 and TRBJ2-5; 13 bases line up with TRBD2. The ends lost 6 bases at V and 5 bases at J; junction bases unmatched: 9. The CDR3 covers 16 residues. Germline CDR1 and CDR2: SNHLY and FYNNEI.

This clone was observed a handful of times. The CDR3 region has the DNA TGTGCCAGCAGCAACATAGGGGTCAATCAGCCCCAGCATTTT. Its translation: CASSNIGVNQPQHF. The V gene is TRBV2, the J gene TRBJ1-5, with a possible D match to TRBD1 (5 bases). The CDR3 spans 14 residues. From germline, CDR1 is SNHLY and CDR2 FYNNEI. The V and J ends lost 6 bases and 3 bases respectively, with 12 bases between them.

In its sample, this clone was seen a few times. The chain is built from TRBV2 and TRBJ1-1, with D hard to call. V was shortened by 6 bases and J by 0 bases, with 11 bases between the two germline ends. The CDR3 spans 14 residues. In germline, CDR1 is SNHLY, CDR2 FYNNEI. CDR3: CASSGTVMNTEAFF. CDR3 DNA sequence: TGTGCCAGCAGCGGAACAGTCATGAACACTGAAGCTTTCTTT.

The chain has TRBV20-1 and TRBJ2-1; the D is unclear. CDR1 is DFQATT and CDR2 is SNEGSKA in the germline V gene (reference sequence). The CDR3 runs to 11 residues. Written as DNA, the CDR3 is TGCAGCGGGTCGCATTTTAATGAGCAGTTCTTC. Protein sequence: CSGSHFNEQFF.

The genes are TRBV29-1 and TRBJ1-2; a possible D gene is TRBD1 (6 bases). The CDR3 sequence is 14 residues long. V lost 6 bases, J lost 1 base, and 15 bases lay in between. CDR1 SQVTM and CDR2 ANQGSEA come from the germline V gene. The CDR3 loop reads CSVPQGRGNYGYTF. The DNA for the CDR3 is TGCAGCGTGCCACAGGGCCGCGGTAACTATGGCTACACCTTC.

V and J are TRBV29-1 and TRBJ2-5, with TRBD1 matching over 7 bases. The CDR3 contains 13 residues. Trimming cost V 6 bases and J 2 bases; bases outside gene matches: 6. Germline CDR1 SQVTM, CDR2 ANQGSEA. Here the CDR3 reads CSVPGQQQETQYF. The CDR3 nucleotides read TGCAGCGTCCCGGGACAGCAACAAGAGACCCAGTACTTC.

This clone has more than one count but fewer than ten. The CDR3 DNA sequence: TGCGCCAGCAGCTTGGACGTATTCTATGGCTACACCTTC. Amino acids: CASSLDVFYGYTF. V is TRBV5-1 and J is TRBJ1-2; D gene unclear. Germline V gene lookup returns CDR1 SGHRS and CDR2 YFSETQ. This CDR3 has 13 amino acids. Between the trimmed V and J ends, which lost 0 bases and 4 bases, there was a span of 7 bases.